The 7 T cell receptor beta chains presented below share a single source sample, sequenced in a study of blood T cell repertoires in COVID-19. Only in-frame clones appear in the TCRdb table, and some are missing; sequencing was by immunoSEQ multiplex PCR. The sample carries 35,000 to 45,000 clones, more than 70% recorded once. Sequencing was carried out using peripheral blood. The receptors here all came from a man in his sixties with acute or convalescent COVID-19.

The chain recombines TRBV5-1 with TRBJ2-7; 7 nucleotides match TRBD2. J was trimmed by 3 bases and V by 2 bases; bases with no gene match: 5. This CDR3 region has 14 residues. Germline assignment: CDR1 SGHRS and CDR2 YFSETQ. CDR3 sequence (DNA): TGCGCCAGCAGCTTATCTAGCGGATTCTACGAGCAGTACTTC. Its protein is CASSLSSGFYEQYF.

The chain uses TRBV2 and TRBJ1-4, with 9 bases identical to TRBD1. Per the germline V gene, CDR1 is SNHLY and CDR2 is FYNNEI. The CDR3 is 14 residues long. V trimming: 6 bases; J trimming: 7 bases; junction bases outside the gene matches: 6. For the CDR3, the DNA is TGTGCCAGCAGAGGGACAGGGCGGCGTGAAAAACTGTTTTTT. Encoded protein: CASRGTGRREKLFF.

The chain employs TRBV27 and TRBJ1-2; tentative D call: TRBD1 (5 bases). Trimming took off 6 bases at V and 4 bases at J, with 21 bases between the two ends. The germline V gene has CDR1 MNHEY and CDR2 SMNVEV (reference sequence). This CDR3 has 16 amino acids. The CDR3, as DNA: TGTGCCAGCAGCTCGACCCCACTCAGGGTCCGCTATGGCTACACCTTC. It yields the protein CASSSTPLRVRYGYTF.

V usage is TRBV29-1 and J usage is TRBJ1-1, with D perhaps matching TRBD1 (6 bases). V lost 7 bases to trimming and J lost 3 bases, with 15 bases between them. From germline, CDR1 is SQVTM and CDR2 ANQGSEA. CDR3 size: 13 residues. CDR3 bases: TGCAGCGCTAAGGGACATTGGGACACTGAAGCTTTCTTT. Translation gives CSAKGHWDTEAFF.

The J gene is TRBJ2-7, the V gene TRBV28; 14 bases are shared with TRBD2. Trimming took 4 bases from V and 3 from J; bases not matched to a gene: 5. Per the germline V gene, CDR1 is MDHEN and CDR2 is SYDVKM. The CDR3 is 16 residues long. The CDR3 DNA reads TGTGCCAGCAGTTCCCTGGGACTAGCGGGAGTCTACGAGCAGTACTTC. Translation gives CASSSLGLAGVYEQYF.

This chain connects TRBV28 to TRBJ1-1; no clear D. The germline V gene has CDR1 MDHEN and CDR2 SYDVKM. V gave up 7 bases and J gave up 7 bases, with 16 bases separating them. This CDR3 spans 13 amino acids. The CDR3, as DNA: TGTGCCAGCATAACACCTGTGGGAGTTGAAGCTTTCTTT. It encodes CASITPVGVEAFF.

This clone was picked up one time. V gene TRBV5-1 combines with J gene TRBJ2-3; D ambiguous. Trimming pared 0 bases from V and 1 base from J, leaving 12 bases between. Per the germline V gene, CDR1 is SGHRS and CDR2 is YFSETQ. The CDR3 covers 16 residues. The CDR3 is CASSLAGIRGTDTQYF. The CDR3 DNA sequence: TGCGCCAGCAGCTTGGCCGGAATTCGGGGCACAGATACGCAGTATTTT.